The 19 T cell receptor beta chains presented below share a single source sample, sequenced in a study of post-analysis software for immune sequencing data. Every TCR beta cDNA library bore unique molecular identifiers. TCRdb redid the calling of the PCR reads with MiXCR, one entry per CDR3 protein. The sample includes fewer than 850,000 distinct CDR3 sequences, 25% to 30% of them seen just once. General observations from the study: Roughly 5 TRBV segments, including TRBV5-6, TRBV5-1 and TRBV20-1, were more frequent in patients than controls.

Antigens of these TCRs are unknown. The sample consisted of blood. These receptors all stem from a girl aged 5 to 17 with multiple sclerosis.

Of note for this clonotype: One junction end disagrees with the germline gene, perhaps due to a read error. The rearrangement links TRBV7-2 to TRBJ2-3; weak D call: TRBD2 (7 bases). The CDR3 extends over 17 amino acids. Per the germline V gene, CDR1 is SGHTA and CDR2 is FQGNSA. CDR3 loop: CASSLGFGGRLADTQYF. The DNA of the CDR3 is TGTGCCAGCAGTTTAGGATTCGGGGGGCGCTTAGCAGATACGCAGTATTTT.

The chain uses TRBV14 and TRBJ2-3; maybe TRBD2 (7 bases). From germline, CDR1 is SGHDN and CDR2 FVKESK. V shed 0 bases and J shed 6 bases, with 16 bases lying between them. The CDR3 runs 16 residues. DNA for the CDR3: TGTGCCAGCAGCCAAGATCTCTATGCGGGGGCTGATACGCAGTATTTT. It yields the protein CASSQDLYAGADTQYF. Together with reference TRBV14 and TRBJ2-3, the CDR3 gives the full variable domain: EAGVTQFPSHSVIEKGQTVTLRCDPISGHDNLYWYRRVMGKEIKFLLHFVKESKQDESGMPNNRFLAERTGGTYSTLKVQPAELEDSGVYFCASSQDLYAGADTQYFGPGTRLTVL.

The chain links TRBV7-9 to TRBJ1-5, with a tentative D call TRBD1 (5 bases). There are 17 residues in the CDR3. V was clipped by 5 bases and J by 0 bases, with 17 bases between them. Germline assignment: CDR1 SEHNR and CDR2 FQNEAQ (reference sequence). For the CDR3, the DNA is TGTGCCAGCAGCCCAGGCGGGGGATCGTCTAGCAATCAGCCCCAGCATTTT. Protein product: CASSPGGGSSSNQPQHF. Full variable domain (rest looked up from reference TRBV7-9 and TRBJ1-5): DTGVSQNPRHKITKRGQNVTFRCDPISEHNRLYWYRQTLGQGPEFLTYFQNEAQLEKSRLLSDRFSAERPKGSFSTLEIQRTEQGDSAMYLCASSPGGGSSSNQPQHFGDGTRLSIL.

For this clonotype: The junction departs from the called germline gene at one end, perhaps through a read error. The chain recombines TRBV12-3 or TRBV12-4 with TRBJ2-3, with 7 bases that match TRBD2. This CDR3 region has 14 residues. The CDR3 bases are TGTGCCAGCAGTTTGGGAGGGAGTCCAGATGCGCAGTATTTT. It is translated as CASSLGGSPDAQYF.

This clonotype showed up just a few times. CDR3 bases: TGTGCCAGCCGCGAACGAGCGGGAGCCCCTAGCACAGATACGCAGTATTTT. Translating it yields CASRERAGAPSTDTQYF. The chain links TRBV7-2 to TRBJ2-3; 8 bases align to TRBD2. The CDR3 covers 17 residues. Unmatched junction bases numbered 13, after V lost 8 bases and J lost 0 bases. Germline values: CDR1 SGHTA, CDR2 FQGNSA.

In this sample, this clonotype turned up a few times. The chain links TRBV6-5 to TRBJ2-4, with 9 bases that match TRBD2. The CDR3 extends over 16 amino acids. The V gene's germline CDR1 is MNHEY and CDR2 SVGAGI. V was clipped by 6 bases and J by 1 base; unmatched bases: 7. CDR3 sequence (DNA): TGTGCCAGCAGGGGACTAGCCGAAGGGGCCAAAAACATTCAGTACTTC. It encodes CASRGLAEGAKNIQYF.

This clonotype was found a few times. The rearrangement joins TRBV5-1 to TRBJ2-7; D gene ambiguous. V lost 6 bases and J 1 base, leaving 11 bases between the germline ends. Germline lookup yields CDR1 SGHRS and CDR2 YFSETQ. This CDR3 spans 13 amino acids. Written as DNA, the CDR3 is TGCGCCAGCAACGAGGACGGATCCTACGAGCAGTACTTC. Protein: CASNEDGSYEQYF. Based on the CDR3 plus reference TRBV5-1 and TRBJ2-7, the full variable domain is KAGVTQTPRYLIKTRGQQVTLSCSPISGHRSVSWYQQTPGQGLQFLFEYFSETQRNKGNFPGRFSGRQFSNSRSEMNVSTLELGDSALYLCASNEDGSYEQYFGPGTRLTVT.

This clonotype was counted a few times. The CDR3 DNA follows: TGTGCCAGCAGCTTAGTTGGACAGGGCTCAGATACGCAGTATTTT. Translation gives CASSLVGQGSDTQYF. V and J are TRBV7-9 and TRBJ2-3; TRBD1 matches at 8 bases. The CDR3 is 15 amino acids. Per germline, CDR1 SEHNR and CDR2 FQNEAQ (reference sequence). J lost 4 bases, V lost 1 base, and 4 bases had no gene match.

This clonotype was seen only once. The rearrangement joins TRBV19 to TRBJ2-3; perhaps TRBD1 as D (5 bases). V lost 3 bases and J lost 12, with 13 bases in between. The germline CDR1 and CDR2 sequences are LNHDA and SQIVND (reference sequence). The CDR3 contains 12 residues. The CDR3 here is CASSIDRNIQYF. In DNA form, the CDR3 reads TGTGCCAGTAGTATTGACAGAAACATTCAGTATTTT.

This chain links TRBV20-1 with TRBJ2-4, with 8 bases matching TRBD2. Judging by the DNA end, TRBJ2-5 fits better; the J call may be wrong. The CDR3 is 16 residues long. Germline lookup yields CDR1 DFQATT and CDR2 SNEGSKA (reference sequence). CDR3 nucleotide sequence: TGCAGTGCTAGAGACTACTCGGGGGGGCGAAGAAAGACCCAGTACTTC. Encoded protein: CSARDYSGGRRKTQYF.

The chain combines TRBV11-2 with TRBJ1-6; D gene uncertain. This CDR3 spans 14 amino acids. V gave up 4 bases and J gave up 9 bases, with 13 bases separating them. Germline V gene lookup returns CDR1 SGHAT and CDR2 FQNNGV. The CDR3 DNA sequence: TGTGCCAGCAGCTCGAACATCGGCGGTTCACCCCTCCACTTT. Amino acids: CASSSNIGGSPLHF.

V is TRBV11-2 and J is TRBJ2-7; no firm D call. Germline CDR1 and CDR2: SGHAT and FQNNGV. Trimming pared 2 bases from V and 2 bases from J, leaving 7 bases between. CDR3 length: 13 residues. The CDR3 bases are TGTGCCAGCAGCTTATATATGGCCTACGAGCAGTACTTC. Translating gives CASSLYMAYEQYF.

The chain links TRBV7-2 to TRBJ1-4, with a possible D match to TRBD1 (5 bases). The CDR3 has 15 residues. V lost 2 bases and J 8 bases, leaving 15 bases between the germline ends. The germline V gene encodes CDR1 SGHTA and CDR2 FQGNSA. The CDR3 protein is CASSLRGSGIEKLFF. The CDR3 DNA reads TGTGCCAGCAGCTTACGGGGGAGTGGGATCGAAAAACTGTTTTTT.

V and J are TRBV4-2 and TRBJ1-2, with 7 bases that match TRBD1. V was pared by 2 bases and J by 4 bases, with 7 bases of the junction left unmatched. Germline CDR1 reads LGHNA; CDR2 reads YNFKEQ. The CDR3 contains 15 residues. The CDR3 spells CASSQIGTASYGYTF. The DNA of the CDR3 is TGTGCCAGCAGCCAAATTGGGACAGCATCCTATGGCTACACCTTC.

There are a few counts of this clonotype. This chain joins TRBV15 and TRBJ2-3; D gene ambiguous. Germline values: CDR1 LNHNV, CDR2 YYDKDF (reference sequence). CDR3 length: 13 amino acids. The V and J ends lost 4 bases and 7 bases respectively, with 12 bases between them. The CDR3 DNA follows: TGTGCCACCAGCACGCGCTTTTTGAATACGCAGTATTTT. This codes for CATSTRFLNTQYF.

This sequence joins TRBV3-1 and TRBJ2-3, with TRBD2 as a possible D gene (6 bases). This CDR3 is 15 amino acids long. Germline CDR1 and CDR2: LGHDT and YNNKEL (reference sequence). V lost 5 bases and J lost 2, with 14 bases in between. The CDR3 here is CASSNIREFTDTQYF. CDR3 DNA: TGTGCCAGCAGCAACATACGGGAGTTCACAGATACGCAGTATTTT.

This clonotype showed up just a few times. This CDR3 is CASSEESSGRVYEQYF. In DNA form, the CDR3 reads TGCGCCAGCAGTGAAGAAAGTAGCGGGAGGGTTTACGAGCAGTACTTC. The chain joins TRBV10-1 to TRBJ2-7, with TRBD2 identical over 11 bases. The CDR3 runs to 16 residues. The germline V gene encodes CDR1 WNHNN and CDR2 SYGVQD (reference sequence). The trim removed 3 bases at V and 4 bases at J, leaving 8 bases unmatched.

This clonotype has just a few counts. The J gene is TRBJ2-7, the V gene TRBV24-1, with D perhaps given as TRBD1 or TRBD2 (5 bases each). The CDR3 has 12 residues. Between the trimmed V and J ends, which lost 9 bases and 0 bases, there was a span of 8 bases. Germline V CDR1 and CDR2: KGHDR, SFDVKD. The CDR3 DNA is TGTGCCACCCGGGGCAACTCCTACGAGCAGTACTTC. Amino acid sequence: CATRGNSYEQYF.

This clonotype showed up just a few times. The chain uses TRBV9 and TRBJ2-1, with TRBD2 as a possible D gene (5 bases). CDR1 is SGDLS, CDR2 YYNGEE, per germline. The CDR3 extends over 17 amino acids. Trimming removed 3 bases at V and 3 bases at J, with 19 bases between. As DNA, the CDR3 is TGTGCCAGCAGCGCAAGGGTGTCGGGGTCCGACTACAATGAGCAGTTCTTC. Residues: CASSARVSGSDYNEQFF.